Sequencing of this T cell receptor (beta chain) was carried out in a study of T cells expressing NK-cell markers. Background on the study: The TCR beta repertoires originated in sorted CD3+CD56+NKG2C+, CD3+CD56+NKG2C- and CD3+CD56-NKG2C+ T cells. Seven sequenced donors out of eight were HCMV-seropositive, one seronegative.

TCR beta cDNA was made by 5'RACE template switching with UMIs. TCRdb re-called the 5' RACE reads, yielding one record per CDR3 amino acid sequence without DNA. The listing contains roughly 300,000 distinct CDR3 sequences. General study points: Whether expanded NKG2C+ T cell clones were HCMV-specific remained unclear.

A remark on this clonotype: Its antigen is not known.

CDR1 and CDR2 from the germline V gene are LNHNV and YYDKDF (reference sequence). The length of the CDR3 is 15 residues. The V gene is TRBV15, the J gene TRBJ2-1; TCRdb gives TRBD2 as the D gene, but with no DNA this cannot be confirmed. The specimen sequenced was blood T cells: a sorted CD56 or NKG2C T cell subset, CD4+ or CD8+ T cells, or bulk PBMC T cells (not recorded which). The TCR sequence derives from a woman aged 18 to 75 in good health. CDR3 loop: CATSRTTREVHEQFF.